A single sample is the source of the 14 T cell receptor beta chains below, sequenced in a study of T cell responses to AZD1222 COVID-19 vaccine. The method was immunoSEQ multiplex PCR; TCRdb's version includes in-frame clones alone and lacks a portion of them. The data contain 95,000 to 150,000 clones, 75% to 90% of them seen just once; the ten biggest clones take up about 2.5%. The input for sequencing was peripheral blood, taken 28 days after the second AZD1222 dose. Receptor source: an adult who received the AZD1222 COVID-19 vaccine.

The chain recombines TRBV7-6 with TRBJ1-5; unclear D gene. The germline V gene has CDR1 SGHVS and CDR2 FNYEAQ. Trimming took 2 bases from V and 5 from J, leaving 7 bases between them. The length of the CDR3 is 13 residues. The CDR3 region is CASSLSGDQPQHF. CDR3 coding DNA: TGTGCCAGCAGCTTATCGGGTGATCAGCCCCAGCATTTT.

The V call is TRBV7-3, the J call TRBJ1-2; D gene uncertain. The germline gives CDR1 SGHTA, CDR2 FQGTGA. This CDR3 region has 13 residues. V shed 2 bases and J shed 1 base, with 5 bases lying between them. The CDR3 sequence: CASSLGGNYGYTF. CDR3 nucleotides: TGTGCCAGCAGCTTAGGCGGTAACTATGGCTACACCTTC.

The chain is built from TRBV11-2 and TRBJ2-1; D unresolved. Germline V CDR1 and CDR2: SGHAT, FQNNGV. The CDR3 spans 16 residues. The ends were cut back, 3 bases at V and 5 bases at J, with 17 bases in the middle. The CDR3 protein is CASSLASVAVDNEQFF. The CDR3 coding sequence is TGTGCCAGCAGCTTGGCGTCTGTTGCAGTTGACAATGAGCAGTTCTTC. Looking up the rest from reference TRBV11-2 and TRBJ2-1 gives the full variable domain: EAGVAQSPRYKIIEKRQSVAFWCNPISGHATLYWYQQILGQGPKLLIQFQNNGVVDDSQLPKDRFSAERLKGVDSTLKIQPAKLEDSAVYLCASSLASVAVDNEQFFGPGTRLTVL.

This clone showed up just once. The J gene is TRBJ1-1, the V gene TRBV18; 8 bases align to TRBD1. J gave up 1 base and V 2 bases, and 12 bases lay outside the gene matches. The CDR3 extends over 18 amino acids. Looked up from germline, CDR1 is KGHSH and CDR2 is LQKENI. CDR3 sequence reads: CASSPMMIGGTGNTEAFF. CDR3 in DNA: TGTGCCAGCTCACCAATGATGATAGGAGGGACAGGGAACACTGAAGCTTTCTTT.

On this clone: A junction boundary mismatches the germline segment, possibly from a read error. The chain couples TRBV7-2 to TRBJ1-1; possible D gene TRBD1, 5 bases. This CDR3 contains 14 residues. Germline V gene data show CDR1 as SGHTA and CDR2 as FQGNSA. CDR3 nucleotides: TGTGCCAGCAGCCTAGCCGGGGGGGGTACTGAAGCTTTCTTT. As protein: CASSLAGGGTEAFF.

This chain uses TRBV19 with TRBJ1-5; the D is unclear. V lost 2 bases, J lost 6 bases, and 8 bases lay in between. Germline V lookup: CDR1 LNHDA, CDR2 SQIVND (reference sequence). This CDR3 contains 13 residues. CDR3 nucleotides: TGTGCCAGTAGTATAATGGTAGGTCAGCCCCAGCATTTT. Protein: CASSIMVGQPQHF.

A word on this clone: This same CDR3 is encoded by further DNA sequences in the sample. V is TRBV7-2 and J is TRBJ1-1, with a weak D call TRBD1 (5 bases). This CDR3 comprises 14 residues. The V gene's germline CDR1 is SGHTA and CDR2 FQGNSA. The V end lost 2 bases, the J end lost 5 bases, and 12 bases lay between the germline ends. DNA of the CDR3: TGTGCCAGCAGCTTATCGAGGGGAGGTACTGAAGCTTTCTTT. Translated: CASSLSRGGTEAFF.

This chain joins TRBV28 and TRBJ1-1; no firm D call. Trimming removed 1 base from V and 5 bases from J, with 8 bases in between. CDR1 is MDHEN, CDR2 SYDVKM, per germline. This CDR3 region has 13 residues. The CDR3 here is CASSLYEGTEAFF. The CDR3 DNA is TGTGCCAGCAGTTTATACGAAGGGACTGAAGCTTTCTTT.

V gene TRBV7-8 combines with J gene TRBJ1-4; tentatively, D is TRBD1 (5 bases). CDR1 is SGHVS and CDR2 is FQNEAQ in the germline V gene. V was trimmed by 2 bases and J by 8 bases, leaving 18 bases between them. The CDR3 loop spans 16 amino acids. The CDR3 reads CASSLLRGGQGEKLFF. The CDR3 bases are TGTGCCAGCAGCTTACTTCGGGGAGGGCAGGGAGAAAAACTGTTTTTT.

This chain joins TRBV29-1 and TRBJ2-2; D is perhaps TRBD2 (6 bases). The CDR3 contains 13 residues. Germline values: CDR1 SQVTM, CDR2 ANQGSEA. V was clipped by 4 bases and J by 2 bases, with 8 bases between them. CDR3 sequence reads: CSVGRGNTGELFF. Here the CDR3 DNA reads TGCAGCGTTGGGAGGGGTAACACCGGGGAGCTGTTTTTT.

The J gene is TRBJ1-5, the V gene TRBV19; D is perhaps TRBD1 (6 bases). CDR3 length equals 19 residues. From germline, CDR1 is LNHDA and CDR2 SQIVND (reference sequence). Trimming took 3 bases from V and 0 from J, leaving 21 bases between them. The chain's CDR3 is CASSMHQEGGGYSNQPQHF. The CDR3 bases are TGTGCCAGTAGTATGCACCAAGAAGGGGGAGGTTATAGCAATCAGCCCCAGCATTTT. The complete variable domain, with remaining parts taken from reference TRBV19 and TRBJ1-5, reads DGGITQSPKYLFRKEGQNVTLSCEQNLNHDAMYWYRQDPGQGLRLIYYSQIVNDFQKGDIAEGYSVSREKKESFPLTVTSAQKNPTAFYLCASSMHQEGGGYSNQPQHFGDGTRLSIL.

This clone was counted between two and nine times. The V call is TRBV3-1 (or the pseudogene TRBV3-2), the J call TRBJ1-3; no firm D call. Between the trimmed V and J ends, which lost 1 base and 2 bases, there was a span of 3 bases. The CDR3 length is 13 residues. The germline gives CDR1 LGHDT, CDR2 YNNKEL (reference sequence). Here the CDR3 reads CASSQGPGNTIYF. In DNA, the CDR3 is TGTGCCAGCAGCCAAGGGCCTGGAAACACCATATATTTT.

The chain has TRBV6-2 or TRBV6-3 and TRBJ2-3; D possibly corresponds to TRBD1 (6 bases). V was clipped by 5 bases and J by 6 bases, with 18 bases between them. The CDR3 is made up of 15 amino acids. Germline CDR1 reads MNHEY; CDR2 reads SVGEGT. CDR3 DNA: TGTGCCAGCAGTGACAGACAGGCCCGGAGGGATACGCAGTATTTT. It is translated as CASSDRQARRDTQYF.

The J gene is TRBJ1-4, the V gene TRBV19; D gene ambiguous. V was shortened by 5 bases and J by 5 bases, with 15 bases between the two germline ends. The CDR3 has 15 residues. Germline V gene data show CDR1 as LNHDA and CDR2 as SQIVND (reference sequence). This CDR3 reads CASSRKQSGNEKLFF. CDR3 coding DNA: TGTGCCAGTAGTCGGAAGCAATCGGGGAATGAAAAACTGTTTTTT. The full variable domain, completed using reference TRBV19 and TRBJ1-4, is DGGITQSPKYLFRKEGQNVTLSCEQNLNHDAMYWYRQDPGQGLRLIYYSQIVNDFQKGDIAEGYSVSREKKESFPLTVTSAQKNPTAFYLCASSRKQSGNEKLFFGSGTQLSVL.